These 10 T cell receptor beta chains were all obtained from the same sample, sequenced in a study of T-cell memory formation after mild COVID-19. Each CDR3 protein gets one entry after TCRdb re-called the 5' RACE reads with MiXCR. The data hold fewer than 90,000 distinct CDR3 sequences, with roughly 13% observed a single time. Input material: PBMCs or a T cell subset sorted from them (not recorded which). These receptors were taken from an adult woman who had mild COVID-19 (a few samples of this study predate the infection). Cell type and time point are not known.

The V call is TRBV7-9, the J call TRBJ1-2; 9 bases fit TRBD1. CDR1 is SEHNR, CDR2 FQNEAQ, per germline (reference sequence). This CDR3 has 15 amino acids. With V trimmed by 3 bases and J by 5 bases, 7 bases remained unmatched. The CDR3 DNA reads as TGTGCCAGCAGCTTCCCGGGACAGGGACTTTATGGCTACACCTTC. It specifies CASSFPGQGLYGYTF.

This clonotype was seen repeatedly, ten times or more. The chain carries TRBV7-9 and TRBJ2-1, with D unresolved. Trimming pared 1 base from V and 6 bases from J, leaving 10 bases between. Per germline, CDR1 SEHNR and CDR2 FQNEAQ (reference sequence). The CDR3 covers 14 residues. CDR3 in DNA: TGTGCCAGCAGCTTAGACGGCAATCTCAATGAGCAGTTCTTC. Translation gives CASSLDGNLNEQFF. Drawing the rest from reference TRBV7-9 and TRBJ2-1, the complete variable domain is DTGVSQNPRHKITKRGQNVTFRCDPISEHNRLYWYRQTLGQGPEFLTYFQNEAQLEKSRLLSDRFSAERPKGSFSTLEIQRTEQGDSAMYLCASSLDGNLNEQFFGPGTRLTVL.

The rearrangement uses TRBV20-1 and TRBJ1-4; perhaps TRBD1 as D (6 bases). CDR1 is DFQATT, CDR2 SNEGSKA, per germline (reference sequence). Trimming shortened V by 0 bases and J by 6 bases, and 14 bases separated the two germline ends. This CDR3 is built from 15 residues. DNA for the CDR3: TGCAGTGCTAGAGATCCACAGGGTAGAGATGAAAAACTGTTTTTT. This translates into CSARDPQGRDEKLFF.

This clonotype was seen more than once but under ten times. V is TRBV18 and J is TRBJ2-7, with TRBD1 matching over 8 bases. This CDR3 has 16 amino acids. Germline trimming cut 3 bases from V and 0 bases from J; bases unmatched to any gene: 7. The V gene's germline CDR1 is KGHSH and CDR2 LQKENI. The CDR3 bases are TGTGCCAGCTCACCTACGGACAGGGCGAGCTCCTACGAGCAGTACTTC. It translates to CASSPTDRASSYEQYF.

In its sample, this clonotype was seen many times. The V and J genes are TRBV7-8 and TRBJ2-2, with 7 bases matching TRBD2. Germline CDR1 and CDR2: SGHVS and FQNEAQ. Trimming took 2 bases from V and 4 from J; bases not matched to a gene: 7. CDR3 size: 16 residues. The CDR3 bases are TGTGCCAGCAGCTTAAATCTAGCGGCGGCCACCGGGGAGCTGTTTTTT. The encoded protein is CASSLNLAAATGELFF.

The chain employs TRBV12-3 or TRBV12-4 and TRBJ2-7, with D perhaps matching TRBD2 (5 bases). The CDR3 spans 15 residues. The V end was cut by 2 bases, the J end by 3 bases, with 14 bases between. The CDR3 region is CASSLRAREVYEQYF. For the CDR3, the DNA is TGTGCCAGCAGTTTAAGGGCGAGGGAAGTCTACGAGCAGTACTTC.

This clonotype has a count of ten or more. The V and J genes are TRBV7-6 and TRBJ2-2, with 7 bases matching TRBD1. The CDR3 runs to 13 residues. The V segment lost 1 base and the J segment 8 bases; nucleotides outside the gene matches: 1. Germline V gene data show CDR1 as SGHVS and CDR2 as FNYEAQ. CDR3 region: CASSLEGAGELFF. CDR3 sequence (DNA): TGTGCCAGCAGCTTAGAGGGGGCTGGGGAGCTGTTTTTT.

The sample holds a few counts of this clonotype. The J gene is TRBJ2-3, the V gene TRBV9; tentative D call: TRBD2 (5 bases). CDR1 and CDR2 from the germline V gene are SGDLS and YYNGEE. The V end was cut by 0 bases, the J end by 2 bases, with 16 bases between. The CDR3 loop spans 17 amino acids. CDR3 sequence: CASSVGPVALYTDTQYF. CDR3 DNA: TGTGCCAGCAGCGTAGGGCCGGTAGCGCTTTACACAGATACGCAGTATTTT.

This clonotype came up once. V gene TRBV14 combines with J gene TRBJ1-6, with D hard to call. CDR3 length: 17 amino acids. Germline V gene data show CDR1 as SGHDN and CDR2 as FVKESK. Deletions cut 0 bases from V and 5 bases from J, with 14 bases between. The CDR3 here is CASSQDVRPRNNSPLHF. DNA of the CDR3: TGTGCCAGCAGCCAAGACGTACGGCCACGAAATAATTCACCCCTCCACTTT.

The chain recombines TRBV6-6 with TRBJ2-1, with D perhaps matching TRBD2 (6 bases). Germline CDR1 is MNHNY and CDR2 is SVGAGI (reference sequence). Trimming removed 6 bases from V and 4 bases from J, with 10 bases in between. The CDR3 length is 13 residues. CDR3 bases: TGTGCCAGCAGCCCGGGACTGTACAATGAGCAGTTCTTC. Protein sequence: CASSPGLYNEQFF.